The 8 T cell receptor beta chains listed next were all sequenced from one sample in a study of T cells after yellow fever vaccination. One entry per CDR3 protein, called by TCRdb with MiXCR from the 5' RACE reads. The sample consists of 500,000 to 650,000 distinct CDR3 sequences, approximately 13% of them appearing once. Sequenced material: PBMCs, taken on the day of the yellow fever booster vaccination. The receptors were gathered from a man between 25 and 39 years old who received the YFV17D yellow fever vaccine.

The chain joins TRBV11-2 to TRBJ2-3, with 7 bases that match TRBD2. The ends lost 3 bases at V and 3 bases at J; junction bases unmatched: 15. In germline, CDR1 is SGHAT, CDR2 FQNNGV. The CDR3 runs 18 residues. CDR3 in amino acids: CASSFPGGRRMGTDTQYF. The DNA of the CDR3 is TGTGCCAGCAGCTTCCCGGGCGGGAGACGCATGGGGACAGATACGCAGTATTTT.

The CDR3 DNA sequence: TGTGCCAGCAGACCCATGGGAAACACCATATATTTT. Protein sequence: CASRPMGNTIYF. The chain joins TRBV11-2 to TRBJ1-3; D gene unclear. The CDR3 extends over 12 amino acids. The V end lost 6 bases, the J end lost 4 bases, and 7 bases lay between the germline ends. Germline assignment: CDR1 SGHAT and CDR2 FQNNGV.

This clonotype was detected a few times. J is TRBJ2-5 and V is TRBV5-1; TRBD1 matches at 9 bases. The V and J ends lost 4 bases and 4 bases, in that order; junction bases with no gene match: 8. Germline V lookup: CDR1 SGHRS, CDR2 YFSETQ. The CDR3 is made up of 15 amino acids. The CDR3 DNA sequence: TGCGCCAGCAGCGGTGACAGGGGGATTGGAGAGACCCAGTACTTC. Translation: CASSGDRGIGETQYF.

This chain uses TRBV7-9 with TRBJ1-5; TRBD1 is a possible D gene (6 bases). The CDR3 runs 17 residues. CDR1 and CDR2 (germline): SEHNR, FQNEAQ (reference sequence). Trimming stripped 3 bases from V and 4 bases from J, with 19 bases between. DNA of the CDR3: TGTGCCAGCAGCTTGGTGGGAGGCAGGGGCCTGAATCAGCCCCAGCATTTT. Protein: CASSLVGGRGLNQPQHF. The full variable domain, in which reference TRBV7-9 and TRBJ1-5 provide the parts outside the CDR3, is DTGVSQNPRHKITKRGQNVTFRCDPISEHNRLYWYRQTLGQGPEFLTYFQNEAQLEKSRLLSDRFSAERPKGSFSTLEIQRTEQGDSAMYLCASSLVGGRGLNQPQHFGDGTRLSIL.

This clonotype was seen at least ten times. The CDR3 reads CSVDQGTSTDTQYF. The CDR3 region has the DNA TGCAGCGTAGACCAGGGGACTAGCACAGATACGCAGTATTTT. The rearrangement joins TRBV29-1 to TRBJ2-3; D may correspond to TRBD1 or TRBD2 (6 bases each). Trimming shortened V by 6 bases and J by 0 bases, and 13 bases separated the two germline ends. The CDR3 has 14 amino acids. Germline CDR1 and CDR2: SQVTM and ANQGSEA.

This clonotype was counted a few times. The chain couples TRBV7-2 to TRBJ1-1, with D hard to call. The CDR3 has 12 amino acids. Trimming stripped 5 bases from V and 10 bases from J, with 14 bases between. Germline-derived CDR1 and CDR2 are SGHTA and FQGNSA. CDR3 in DNA: TGTGCCAGCAGCCTCCGACAAGTTGGAGCTTTCTTT. It is translated as CASSLRQVGAFF. Using reference TRBV7-2 and TRBJ1-1 for the parts outside the CDR3, the full variable domain is GAGVSQSPSNKVTEKGKDVELRCDPISGHTALYWYRQSLGQGLEFLIYFQGNSAPDKSGLPSDRFSAERTGGSVSTLTIQRTQQEDSAVYLCASSLRQVGAFFGQGTRLTVV.

The genes are TRBV7-9 and TRBJ1-6; no firm D call. The CDR3 length is 13 residues. The germline CDR1 and CDR2 sequences are SEHNR and FQNEAQ (reference sequence). Trimming took 4 bases from V and 10 from J, leaving 11 bases between them. The CDR3 protein is CASSSNEGSPLHF. For the CDR3, the DNA is TGTGCCAGCAGCTCCAATGAAGGCTCACCCCTCCACTTT.

This clonotype occurred once. This chain links TRBV20-1 with TRBJ2-7, with 8 bases matching TRBD1. CDR3 length: 16 residues. Germline trimming cut 0 bases from V and 5 bases from J; bases unmatched to any gene: 12. The germline V gene encodes CDR1 DFQATT and CDR2 SNEGSKA (reference sequence). CDR3 loop: CSARDDQDRVFDEQYF. The CDR3 nucleotides read TGCAGTGCTAGAGATGACCAGGACAGGGTTTTTGACGAGCAGTACTTC.